Listed below are T cell receptor beta chains from one sample, sequenced in a study of OX40 agonist ivuxolimab in advanced cancers. Using immunoSEQ multiplex PCR, the repertoire was profiled, and TCRdb retains in-frame clones only, with some absent. This sample has some 44,000 clones, with 75% to 90% found just once. The starting material was CD4+ or CD8+ T cells sorted from blood, obtained in a trial of the OX40 agonist ivuxolimab. The receptors here all came from an adult with an advanced solid tumor such as melanoma, head and neck, liver or kidney cancer. The CDR3 runs from the conserved cysteine through the conserved F or W. D genes are given only for firm matches.

D: NA; J: TRBJ2-3; V: TRBV19; CDR3: CASSIGGGETDTQYF
D: TRBD2; J: TRBJ2-5; V: TRBV5-4; CDR3: CASSFLPSGGGGTQYF
D: TRBD1; J: TRBJ1-1; V: TRBV7-9; CDR3: CASSLFPGQGVNTEAFF
D: TRBD2; J: TRBJ2-5; V: TRBV5-6; CDR3: CASSLAGLAGERGETQYF
D: TRBD1; J: TRBJ1-5; V: TRBV10-1; CDR3: CASSESNVQTGAENSNQPQHF
D: NA; J: TRBJ1-6; V: TRBV7-2; CDR3: CASSVQGGESPLHF
D: TRBD1; J: TRBJ2-5; V: TRBV28; CDR3: CASSRGQAAAQYF
D: TRBD1; J: TRBJ1-4; V: TRBV30; CDR3: CAWSEGQGYEKLFF
D: NA; J: TRBJ2-5; V: TRBV7-2; CDR3: CASSLVLRETQYF
D: NA; J: TRBJ2-5; V: TRBV19; CDR3: CASSIEAWSGQETQYF
D: NA; J: TRBJ2-7; V: TRBV2; CDR3: CASTGTPKPYEQYF
D: NA; J: TRBJ2-7; V: TRBV7-6; CDR3: CASSRGRDWDF
D: TRBD1; J: TRBJ1-1; V: TRBV28; CDR3: CASTQLRQGAGNTEAFF
D: NA; J: TRBJ1-1; V: TRBV20-1; CDR3: CSASPGRVAFF
D: TRBD1; J: TRBJ1-2; V: TRBV25-1; CDR3: CASSEYRTGGDGYTF
D: TRBD1; J: TRBJ1-6; V: TRBV2; CDR3: CASSGGQDSPLHF
D: TRBD1; J: TRBJ1-1; V: TRBV30; CDR3: CAWSARGRVTEAFF
D: NA; J: TRBJ2-5; V: TRBV7-2; CDR3: CASSLQQETQYF
D: NA; J: TRBJ2-3; V: TRBV7-6; CDR3: CASSLQPPGPLAQDTQYF
D: NA; J: TRBJ1-2; V: TRBV28; CDR3: CASSTSDDFHGYTF
D: TRBD2; J: TRBJ2-7; V: TRBV11-1; CDR3: CASSLAIGLAATYEQYF
D: TRBD1; J: TRBJ2-7; V: TRBV6-5; CDR3: CASRRGQVGSYEQYF
D: NA; J: TRBJ1-1; V: TRBV9; CDR3: CASSDSYGGATNTEAFF
D: NA; J: TRBJ2-1; V: TRBV23-1; CDR3: CAIGTWAGTNEQFF
D: TRBD1; J: TRBJ1-1; V: TRBV9; CDR3: CASSGGQGGLEAFF
D: TRBD1; J: TRBJ1-6; V: TRBV7-8; CDR3: CASSFRLPTDRPPLHF
D: TRBD1; J: TRBJ2-6; V: TRBV4-1; CDR3: CASSQGDRVSSGANVLTF
D: NA; J: TRBJ1-5; V: TRBV30; CDR3: CAWSNPNQPQHF
D: TRBD1; J: TRBJ2-3; V: TRBV7-2; CDR3: CASSLNTGQDTDTQYF
D: NA; J: TRBJ1-1; V: TRBV2; CDR3: CASSERGMNTEAFF
D: TRBD1; J: TRBJ2-1; V: TRBV19; CDR3: CASSGTGGRSEQFF
D: NA; J: TRBJ1-4; V: TRBV2; CDR3: CASKQGLSNEKLFF
D: NA; J: TRBJ2-4; V: TRBV27; CDR3: CASSSQVGVGIQYF
D: NA; J: TRBJ2-7; V: TRBV10-2; CDR3: CASSERNPGEQYF
D: NA; J: TRBJ1-1; V: TRBV5-1; CDR3: CATKQGNSADAGTEAFF
D: NA; J: TRBJ1-1; V: TRBV11-2; CDR3: CASSLAGQNTEAFF
D: NA; J: TRBJ2-1; V: TRBV29-1; CDR3: CSVPLTTVSSSYNEQFF
D: TRBD1; J: TRBJ1-6; V: TRBV28; CDR3: CASSLQGARNSPLHF
D: NA; J: TRBJ1-3; V: TRBV7-2; CDR3: CASSLVGSGAIGNTIYF
D: NA; J: TRBJ2-1; V: TRBV27; CDR3: CASRSTDYNEQFF
D: NA; J: TRBJ1-1; V: TRBV7-2; CDR3: CASSPRGLLSEAFF